Listed here are 13 T cell receptor beta chains from one sample, sequenced in a study of identical twins. TCRdb re-called the 5' RACE reads through MiXCR, storing one row per CDR3 protein. The table records 550,000 to 800,000 distinct CDR3 sequences, roughly 6.6% of them present only once. Separately, the same data were catalogued under a study of yellow fever vaccine responses in identical twins.

Source material: PBMCs. The receptors come from a young woman in good health.

The table lists this clonotype with many counts. The chain joins TRBV12-3 or TRBV12-4 to TRBJ2-7, with D perhaps being TRBD1 or TRBD2 (5 bases each). The CDR3 length is 14 residues. V lost 4 bases and J 0 bases, leaving 10 bases between the germline ends. CDR3 in amino acids: CASSYGTSSYEQYF. The CDR3 DNA follows: TGTGCCAGCAGTTACGGGACGAGCTCCTACGAGCAGTACTTC.

This chain joins TRBV12-3 or TRBV12-4 and TRBJ2-7; 9 bases agree with TRBD1. The J segment lost 1 base and the V segment lost 6 bases, leaving 7 bases of the junction unmatched. The CDR3 has 15 residues. The CDR3 loop reads CASRKTGGLSYEQYF. The CDR3 nucleotides are TGTGCCAGCAGGAAAACAGGGGGCCTGTCCTACGAGCAGTACTTC.

This clonotype was observed a handful of times. The chain recombines TRBV25-1 with TRBJ2-1; 10 bases match TRBD2. This CDR3 is 16 amino acids long. The V segment lost 1 base and the J segment 5 bases; nucleotides outside the gene matches: 5. CDR1 is MGHDK and CDR2 is SYGVNS in the germline V gene. As DNA, the CDR3 is TGTGCCAGCAGTGAATCCCTAGCGGGGGAGCACAATGAGCAGTTCTTC. As protein: CASSESLAGEHNEQFF.

This clonotype was detected ten times or more. The J gene is TRBJ1-6, the V gene TRBV14; the match to TRBD1 covers 8 bases. Trimming took 4 bases from V and 6 from J; bases not matched to a gene: 8. Germline V gene lookup returns CDR1 SGHDN and CDR2 FVKESK. The CDR3 covers 16 residues. CDR3 in amino acids: CASSPTPGQVNSPLHF. The CDR3 nucleotides read TGTGCCAGCAGCCCAACACCGGGACAGGTTAATTCACCCCTCCACTTT.

In this sample, this clonotype turned up many times. The junction does not match germline at one end; this may be a read error. The chain links TRBV12-3 or TRBV12-4 to TRBJ1-1, with unresolved D. The CDR3 covers 13 residues. The CDR3 is CASSLARGTEALF. The CDR3 DNA is TGTGCCAGCAGTTTAGCGCGGGGTACTGAAGCTCTCTTT.

This clonotype was counted many times. The chain combines TRBV5-1 with TRBJ2-1; 8 bases agree with TRBD2. The junction had 18 bases not matched to a gene; V was cut back by 2 bases and J by 5 bases. Per germline, CDR1 SGHRS and CDR2 YFSETQ. This CDR3 comprises 19 residues. CDR3 DNA: TGCGCCAGCAGCTTCGGTTTAGCGGGGCATACCATCGCAAACAATGAGCAGTTCTTC. Translation: CASSFGLAGHTIANNEQFF.

V usage is TRBV29-1 and J usage is TRBJ2-2; 12 bases map to TRBD2. This CDR3 is built from 15 residues. Germline V gene lookup returns CDR1 SQVTM and CDR2 ANQGSEA. V dropped 5 bases and J dropped 4; count of bases not matched to a gene: 5. The CDR3 spells CSVSPGLAGTGELFF. The DNA for the CDR3 is TGCAGCGTTTCCCCGGGACTAGCGGGCACCGGGGAGCTGTTTTTT.

A few counts support this clonotype. V and J are TRBV5-1 and TRBJ1-6; D gene uncertain. From germline, CDR1 is SGHRS and CDR2 YFSETQ. This CDR3 spans 15 amino acids. Trimming removed 0 bases at V and 8 bases at J, with 12 bases between. This chain's CDR3 is CASSLGSVAYSPLHF. In nucleotides, the CDR3 is TGCGCCAGCAGCTTGGGGAGCGTGGCCTATTCACCCCTCCACTTT.

This chain joins TRBV27 and TRBJ2-7; 14 nucleotides align to TRBD2. The CDR3 sequence is 15 residues long. The germline V gene encodes CDR1 MNHEY and CDR2 SMNVEV (reference sequence). With 4 bases clipped from V and 7 bases from J, the junction kept 6 bases outside the gene matches. In DNA form, the CDR3 reads TGTGCCAGCAGTTCCTCCTGGACTAGCGGGGGGGAGCAGTACTTC. As protein: CASSSSWTSGGEQYF.

The rearrangement joins TRBV5-1 to TRBJ2-7; D possibly matches TRBD1 or TRBD2 (6 bases each). The CDR3 has 15 residues. Germline assignment: CDR1 SGHRS and CDR2 YFSETQ. The germline V and J ends were trimmed by 4 bases and 5 bases, with 19 bases remaining between them. The CDR3 protein is CASSDRGPIVDEQYF. DNA for the CDR3: TGCGCCAGCAGCGACCGGGGGCCGATCGTGGACGAGCAGTACTTC.

There are many counts of this clonotype. The chain employs TRBV28 and TRBJ1-4; 8 bases map to TRBD1. Germline assignment: CDR1 MDHEN and CDR2 SYDVKM. The CDR3 length is 15 residues. Trimming removed 5 bases from V and 11 bases from J; junction bases left unmatched: 13. The chain's CDR3 is CASSLQGEKSRKLFF. In nucleotides, the CDR3 is TGTGCCAGCAGTCTACAGGGGGAAAAATCACGGAAACTGTTTTTT.

The chain joins TRBV29-1 to TRBJ2-1; 9 bases are a match to TRBD2. The germline gives CDR1 SQVTM, CDR2 ANQGSEA. The CDR3 spans 13 residues. V shed 8 bases, J shed 10 bases, and the junction held 12 bases outside the gene matches. CDR3 DNA sequence: TGCAGCCATCAAGGGGGCGGGAGGGCGGAGCAGTTCTTC. Encoded protein: CSHQGGGRAEQFF.

In regard to this clonotype: A junction boundary mismatches the germline segment, possibly from a read error. This rearrangement joins TRBV27 to TRBJ1-1, with D perhaps TRBD1 (5 bases). Looked up from germline, CDR1 is MNHEY and CDR2 is SMNVEV (reference sequence). This CDR3 spans 15 amino acids. This CDR3 is CPSSWGRVGGTEAFF. The CDR3, as DNA: TGTCCCAGCAGTTGGGGCAGAGTGGGTGGCACTGAAGCTTTCTTT.